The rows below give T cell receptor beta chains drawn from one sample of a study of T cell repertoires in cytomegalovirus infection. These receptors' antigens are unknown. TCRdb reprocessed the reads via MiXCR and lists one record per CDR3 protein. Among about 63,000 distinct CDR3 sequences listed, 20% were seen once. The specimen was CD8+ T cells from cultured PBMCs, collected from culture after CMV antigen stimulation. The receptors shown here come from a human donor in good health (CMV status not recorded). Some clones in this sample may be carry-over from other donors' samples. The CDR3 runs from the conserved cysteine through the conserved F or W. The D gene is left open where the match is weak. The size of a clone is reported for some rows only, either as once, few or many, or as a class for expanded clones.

CAISEPHGTDNYGYTF	TGTGCCATCAGTGAGCCGCACGGGACAGACAACTATGGCTACACCTTC	TRBV10-3	TRBJ1-2	.	TRBD1
CASSLEGRSSGNTIYF	TGTGCCAGCAGCTTAGAGGGACGGAGCTCTGGAAACACCATATATTTT	TRBV7-6	TRBJ1-3	.	.
CASSVLGASNQPQHF	TGTGCCAGCAGTGTTCTGGGGGCGAGCAATCAGCCCCAGCATTTT	TRBV2	TRBJ1-5	.	.
CASSPTGILYEQYF	TGTGCCAGCAGCCCGACAGGGATATTATACGAGCAGTACTTC	TRBV14	TRBJ2-7	.	TRBD1
CASSADRGGNTIYF	TGTGCCAGCAGCGCGGACAGGGGGGGAAACACCATATATTTT	TRBV7-2	TRBJ1-3	.	TRBD1
CASITPRKGPYGYTF	TGTGCCAGCATTACCCCCAGGAAAGGACCCTATGGCTACACCTTC	TRBV2	TRBJ1-2	few	.
CASSFNGPGFVDSPLHF	TGTGCCAGCAGTTTTAATGGACCAGGGTTTGTTGATTCACCCCTCCACTTT	TRBV27	TRBJ1-6	few	.
CASSTGTANSYEQYF	TGTGCCAGCAGCACCGGGACGGCGAACTCCTACGAGCAGTACTTC	TRBV7-8	TRBJ2-7	many	.
CASSPGVGSETQYF	TGTGCCAGCAGCCCCGGAGTCGGTTCGGAGACCCAGTACTTC	TRBV5-6	TRBJ2-5	.	.
CASSLEDLAYEQYF	TGTGCCAGCAGCTTAGAGGACCTCGCCTACGAGCAGTACTTC	TRBV7-2	TRBJ2-7	many	.
CASSQLLQGSMNTEAFF	TGCGCCAGCAGCCAACTCTTGCAGGGGTCCATGAACACTGAAGCTTTCTTT	TRBV4-3	TRBJ1-1	.	.
CASSYGGNYGYTF	TGTGCCAGCAGTTACGGGGGAAACTATGGCTACACCTTC	TRBV6-5	TRBJ1-2	few	.
CASSLEVETDTQYF	TGTGCCAGCAGCTTAGAGGTCGAGACAGATACGCAGTATTTT	TRBV7-9	TRBJ2-3	.	.
CASSLLPTGLQETQYF	TGTGCCAGCAGCCTTCTCCCGACAGGACTACAAGAGACCCAGTACTTC	TRBV7-2	TRBJ2-5	.	.
CAITPTRDLSSYEQYF	TGTGCCATCACTCCTACCCGGGACTTGAGCTCCTACGAGCAGTACTTC	TRBV10-3	TRBJ2-7	.	.
CASSSSGGAVLDTQYF	TGTGCCAGCAGCTCTAGCGGGGGGGCCGTTTTAGATACGCAGTATTTT	TRBV7-2	TRBJ2-3	.	TRBD2
CASSDGRQGGPSSGNTIYF	TGTGCCAGCAGTGACGGGAGGCAGGGGGGCCCTAGCTCTGGAAACACCATATATTTT	TRBV6-1	TRBJ1-3	.	TRBD1
CASTQDSLGYTF	TGTGCCAGCACCCAAGACAGCCTGGGCTACACCTTC	TRBV28	TRBJ1-2	.	.
CASSLPAGSYNEQFF	TGTGCCAGCAGTTTACCAGCGGGCTCCTACAATGAGCAGTTCTTC	TRBV28	TRBJ2-1	few	.
CASSGRRNSNQPQHF	TGTGCCAGCAGCGGCCGTCGGAATAGCAATCAGCCCCAGCATTTT	TRBV2	TRBJ1-5	.	.
CASSEFGPGEAYGYTF	TGTGCCAGCAGTGAGTTCGGTCCGGGGGAGGCTTATGGCTACACCTTC	TRBV6-1	TRBJ1-2	many	.
CASSLMASGANVLTF	TGTGCCAGCAGCTTAATGGCCTCTGGGGCCAACGTCCTGACTTTC	TRBV7-3	TRBJ2-6	few	.
CASTPPGAEWDEQFF	TGTGCCAGCACGCCCCCGGGCGCCGAATGGGATGAGCAGTTCTTC	TRBV7-6	TRBJ2-1	.	.
CASSAGQFPIYF	TGTGCCAGCAGTGCCGGACAGTTTCCCATATATTTT	TRBV12-3/TRBV12-4	TRBJ1-3	.	.
CASSRGIYNEQFF	TGTGCCAGCAGCCGGGGTATTTACAATGAGCAGTTCTTC	TRBV12-3/TRBV12-4	TRBJ2-1	.	.
CASSSSSMNTEAFF	TGTGCCAGCAGCTCAAGCTCGATGAACACTGAAGCTTTCTTT	TRBV7-9	TRBJ1-1	.	.
CASLGQGLNTEAFF	TGTGCCAGCCTCGGGCAGGGATTGAACACTGAAGCTTTCTTT	TRBV7-9	TRBJ1-1	few	.
CASSLNRANEQFF	TGTGCCAGCAGCTTAAATAGGGCCAATGAGCAGTTCTTC	TRBV5-6	TRBJ2-1	few	.
CASSQAGRNTEAFF	TGTGCCAGCAGCCAAGCAGGCAGGAACACTGAAGCTTTCTTT	TRBV7-9	TRBJ1-1	.	.
CASSSQRQGLDEKLFF	TGTGCCAGCAGCTCGCAACGACAGGGGTTAGATGAAAAACTGTTTTTT	TRBV7-9	TRBJ1-4	few	TRBD1
CASSYGGAGTEAFF	TGTGCCAGCAGTTACGGCGGGGCGGGCACTGAAGCTTTCTTT	TRBV6-6	TRBJ1-1	.	.
CASSPGLGQYQETQYF	TGTGCCAGCAGTCCCGGACTCGGACAGTACCAAGAGACCCAGTACTTC	TRBV12-3/TRBV12-4	TRBJ2-5	many	.
CASSLAGTGEEQFF	TGTGCCAGCAGCTTGGCCGGGACAGGGGAAGAGCAGTTCTTC	TRBV5-6	TRBJ2-1	.	TRBD1
CASRERDRVSYEQYF	TGTGCCAGCAGGGAGCGGGACAGGGTCTCCTACGAGCAGTACTTC	TRBV7-2	TRBJ2-7	.	TRBD1
CASSLGRMNTEAFF	TGTGCCAGCAGCTTGGGCAGAATGAACACTGAAGCTTTCTTT	TRBV7-2	TRBJ1-1	.	.
CASKTGGPNTEAFF	TGTGCCAGCAAAACAGGGGGCCCGAACACTGAAGCTTTCTTT	TRBV6-5	TRBJ1-1	few	TRBD1
CASSSYRSGGASTDTQYF	TGTGCCAGCAGTTCGTACCGTAGCGGGGGGGCGTCGACAGATACGCAGTATTTT	TRBV6-5	TRBJ2-3	few	TRBD2
CASSSSYQGTEAFF	TGTGCCAGCAGCTCCAGCTACCAGGGGACTGAAGCTTTCTTT	TRBV7-2	TRBJ1-1	few	.
CSARDPDRPHTEAFF	TGCAGTGCTAGAGACCCGGACAGACCACACACTGAAGCTTTCTTT	TRBV20-1	TRBJ1-1	few	.
CASLGGWSNSPLHF	TGTGCCAGCTTGGGTGGTTGGTCAAATTCACCCCTCCACTTT	TRBV7-2	TRBJ1-6	few	.
CASSLSTGYGYTF	TGTGCCAGCAGTTTGTCCACGGGCTATGGCTACACCTTC	TRBV27	TRBJ1-2	few	.
CAISVTATGSNYGYTF	TGTGCCATCAGTGTTACCGCGACAGGGTCTAACTATGGCTACACCTTC	TRBV10-3	TRBJ1-2	.	TRBD1
CASSYFSEPNTEAFF	TGTGCCAGCAGTTACTTTTCGGAACCAAACACTGAAGCTTTCTTT	TRBV6-5	TRBJ1-1	.	.
CASSESIAGPQNTIYF	TGCGCCAGCAGTGAGTCGATCGCGGGCCCTCAAAACACCATATATTTT	TRBV10-2	TRBJ1-3	.	.
CASTPRSGSTEAFF	TGTGCCAGCACCCCCAGGTCGGGGAGCACTGAAGCTTTCTTT	TRBV2	TRBJ1-1	.	.
CASSLVSGTTYTDTQYF	TGTGCCAGCAGCTTAGTATCCGGGACTACCTACACAGATACGCAGTATTTT	TRBV11-2	TRBJ2-3	.	TRBD2
CASSYAGALRETQYF	TGTGCCAGCAGTTATGCAGGGGCGCTTCGGGAGACCCAGTACTTC	TRBV12-3/TRBV12-4	TRBJ2-5	.	.
CASSLFSGSTYNEQFF	TGTGCCAGCAGCTTATTCAGCGGGTCGACCTACAATGAGCAGTTCTTC	TRBV7-8	TRBJ2-1	few	.
CASSFLTGGDTQYF	TGTGCCAGCAGTTTCCTGACAGGGGGAGATACGCAGTATTTT	TRBV27	TRBJ2-3	.	TRBD1
CASSPFRQYSYNEQFF	TGTGCCAGCAGTCCCTTCCGACAGTACTCCTACAATGAGCAGTTCTTC	TRBV12-3/TRBV12-4	TRBJ2-1	.	.
CASSQDQNRVNSPLHF	TGCGCCAGCAGCCAAGATCAGAACAGGGTTAATTCACCCCTCCACTTT	TRBV4-3	TRBJ1-6	.	.
CSVELTSGSYNEQFF	TGCAGCGTTGAACTTACTAGCGGGTCCTACAATGAGCAGTTCTTC	TRBV29-1	TRBJ2-1	.	TRBD2
CASSLELQTPNTEAFF	TGTGCCAGCAGCTTAGAACTCCAGACCCCGAACACTGAAGCTTTCTTT	TRBV11-2	TRBJ1-1	.	.
CASSSPTGSGAEAFF	TGTGCCAGCAGCTCCCCCACAGGTTCTGGTGCTGAAGCTTTCTTT	TRBV7-9	TRBJ1-1	.	.
CASSLSVGRAKNIQYF	TGTGCCAGCAGTTTATCCGTGGGCAGGGCCAAAAACATTCAGTACTTC	TRBV27	TRBJ2-4	few	.